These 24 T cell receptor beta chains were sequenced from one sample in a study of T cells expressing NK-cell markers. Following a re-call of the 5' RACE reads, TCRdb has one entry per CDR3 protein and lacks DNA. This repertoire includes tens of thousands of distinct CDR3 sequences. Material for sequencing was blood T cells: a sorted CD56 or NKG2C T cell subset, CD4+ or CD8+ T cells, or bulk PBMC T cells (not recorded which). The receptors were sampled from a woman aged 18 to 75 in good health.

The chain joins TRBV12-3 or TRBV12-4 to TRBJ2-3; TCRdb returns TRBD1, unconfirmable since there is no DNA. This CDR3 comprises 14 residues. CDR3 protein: CASSPLSRGGAQYF.

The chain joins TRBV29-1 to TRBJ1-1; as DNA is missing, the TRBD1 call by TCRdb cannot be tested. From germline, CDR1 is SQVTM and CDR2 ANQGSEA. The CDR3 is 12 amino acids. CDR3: CSVEDQQGIAFF.

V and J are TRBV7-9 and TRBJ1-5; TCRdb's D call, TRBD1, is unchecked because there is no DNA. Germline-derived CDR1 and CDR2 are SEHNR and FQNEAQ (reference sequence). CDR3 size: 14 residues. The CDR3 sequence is CASSLEGRAQPQHF.

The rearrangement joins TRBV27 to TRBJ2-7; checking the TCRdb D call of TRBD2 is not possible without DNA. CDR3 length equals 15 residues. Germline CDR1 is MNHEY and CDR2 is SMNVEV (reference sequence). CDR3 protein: CASRNGDWKGSEQYF.

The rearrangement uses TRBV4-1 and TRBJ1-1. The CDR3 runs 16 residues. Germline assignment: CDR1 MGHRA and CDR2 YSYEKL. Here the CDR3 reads CASSQVAGSMNTEAFF.

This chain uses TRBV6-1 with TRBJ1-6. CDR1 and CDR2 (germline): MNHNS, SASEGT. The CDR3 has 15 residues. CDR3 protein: CASSSRQEYNSPLHF.

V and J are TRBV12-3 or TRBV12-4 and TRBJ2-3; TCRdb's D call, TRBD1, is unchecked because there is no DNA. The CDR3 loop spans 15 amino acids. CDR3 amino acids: CASRRRGEVTDTQYF.

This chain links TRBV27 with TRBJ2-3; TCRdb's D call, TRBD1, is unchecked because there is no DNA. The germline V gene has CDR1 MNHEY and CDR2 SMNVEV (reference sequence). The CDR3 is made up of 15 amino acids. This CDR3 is CASSRLRDRPDTQYF.

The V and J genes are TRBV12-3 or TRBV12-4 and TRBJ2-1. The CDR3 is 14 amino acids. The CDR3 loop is CASSLAPNYNEQFF.

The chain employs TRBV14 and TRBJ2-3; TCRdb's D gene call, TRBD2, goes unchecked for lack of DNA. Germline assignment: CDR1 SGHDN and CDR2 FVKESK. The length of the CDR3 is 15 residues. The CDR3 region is CASSPIAGGTDTQYF.

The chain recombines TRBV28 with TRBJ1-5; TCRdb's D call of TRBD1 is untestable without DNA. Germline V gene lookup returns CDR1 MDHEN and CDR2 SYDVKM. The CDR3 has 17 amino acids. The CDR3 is CASSAQGARRGDQPQHF.

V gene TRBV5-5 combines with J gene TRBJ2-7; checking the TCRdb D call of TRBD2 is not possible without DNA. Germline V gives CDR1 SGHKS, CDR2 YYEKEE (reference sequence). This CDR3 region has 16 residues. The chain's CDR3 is CASSREGVGQSYEQYF.

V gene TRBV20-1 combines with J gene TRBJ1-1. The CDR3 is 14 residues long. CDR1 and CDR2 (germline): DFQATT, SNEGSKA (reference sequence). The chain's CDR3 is CSARTHFGNTEAFF.

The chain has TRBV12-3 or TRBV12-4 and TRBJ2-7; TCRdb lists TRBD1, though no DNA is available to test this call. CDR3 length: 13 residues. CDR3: CASSSARRYEQYF.

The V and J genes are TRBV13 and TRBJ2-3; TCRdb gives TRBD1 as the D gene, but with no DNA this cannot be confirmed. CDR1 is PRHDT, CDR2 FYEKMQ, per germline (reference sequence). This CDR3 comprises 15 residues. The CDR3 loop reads CASSFRDRGTDTQYF.

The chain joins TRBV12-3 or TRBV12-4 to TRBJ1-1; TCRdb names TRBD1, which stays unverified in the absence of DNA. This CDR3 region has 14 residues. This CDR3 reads CASSFAGTGDEAFF.

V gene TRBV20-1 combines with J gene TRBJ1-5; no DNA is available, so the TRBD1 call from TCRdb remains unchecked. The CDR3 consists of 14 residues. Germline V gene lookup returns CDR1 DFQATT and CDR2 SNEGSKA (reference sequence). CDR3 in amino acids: CSARTDRGFQPQHF.

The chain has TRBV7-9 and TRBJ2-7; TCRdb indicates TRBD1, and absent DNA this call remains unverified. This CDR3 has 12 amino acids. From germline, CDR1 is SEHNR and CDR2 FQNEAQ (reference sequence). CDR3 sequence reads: CASGPGVYEQYF.

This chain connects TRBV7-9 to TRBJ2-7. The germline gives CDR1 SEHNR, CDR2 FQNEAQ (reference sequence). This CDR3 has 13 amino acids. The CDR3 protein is CASSLGQSGEQYF.

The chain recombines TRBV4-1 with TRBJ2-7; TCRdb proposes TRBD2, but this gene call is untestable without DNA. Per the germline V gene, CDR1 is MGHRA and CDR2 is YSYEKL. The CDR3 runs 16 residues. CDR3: CASSQGPAGGLYEQYF.

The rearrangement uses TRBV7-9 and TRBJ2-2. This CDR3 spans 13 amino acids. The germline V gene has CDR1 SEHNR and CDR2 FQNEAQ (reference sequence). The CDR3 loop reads CASSLQDAGELFF.

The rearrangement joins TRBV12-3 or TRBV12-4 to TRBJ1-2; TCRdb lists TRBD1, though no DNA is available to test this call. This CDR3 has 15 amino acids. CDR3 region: CASSPGQDSNYGYTF.

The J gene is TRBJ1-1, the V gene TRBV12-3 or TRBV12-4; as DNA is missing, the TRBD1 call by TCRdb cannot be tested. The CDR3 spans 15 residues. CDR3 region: CASSRGEGRYTEAFF.

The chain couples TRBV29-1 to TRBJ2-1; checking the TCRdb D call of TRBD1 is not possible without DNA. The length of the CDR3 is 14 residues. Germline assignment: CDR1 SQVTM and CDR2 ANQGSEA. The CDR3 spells CSVEDPDSYNEQFF.